A single sample gave rise to the 30 T cell receptor beta chains below, sequenced in a study of human T cells and chemical hapten exposure. Using its own MiXCR run on the RACE reads, TCRdb lists one record per CDR3 protein. The data hold about 120,000 distinct CDR3 sequences, with approximately 15% observed a single time. Time point given: patch test 1, 2 weeks after DPC sensitization. This sample's treatment: therapeutic diphenylcyclopropenone sensitization with weekly scalp DPC. The sample was whole blood, taken in connection with sensitization to the hapten diphenylcyclopropenone (DPC). These receptor sequences come from a man aged 18-30 years with alopecia areata. Some clones in this sample may be carry-over from other donors' samples.

This clonotype turned up a few times. CDR3 loop: CSATRTSGGEQFF. Here the CDR3 DNA reads TGCAGCGCTACCCGGACTAGCGGTGGTGAGCAGTTCTTC. The chain employs TRBV29-1 and TRBJ2-1, with 10 nucleotides matching TRBD2. Germline lookup yields CDR1 SQVTM and CDR2 ANQGSEA. J gave up 9 bases and V 7 bases, and 9 bases lay outside the gene matches. The length of the CDR3 is 13 residues.

This clonotype was counted a few times. The chain combines TRBV7-9 with TRBJ2-1, with TRBD1 as a possible D gene (6 bases). The CDR3 has 12 residues. V was clipped by 6 bases and J by 7 bases, with 10 bases between them. Looked up from germline, CDR1 is SEHNR and CDR2 is FQNEAQ (reference sequence). The chain's CDR3 is CASRYRENEQFF. CDR3 nucleotides: TGTGCCAGCAGGTACAGGGAGAATGAGCAGTTCTTC.

Only a few counts were recorded for this clonotype. This chain uses TRBV7-3 with TRBJ1-1; 7 bases map to TRBD1. This CDR3 comprises 12 residues. V shed 4 bases, J shed 11 bases, and the junction held 7 bases outside the gene matches. In germline, CDR1 is SGHTA, CDR2 FQGTGA. The DNA for the CDR3 is TGTGCCAGCAGCTCCTACAGGGGTTCTGCTTTCTTT. This gives the protein CASSSYRGSAFF.

A single count supports this clonotype. This rearrangement joins TRBV29-1 to TRBJ2-1; D may be TRBD1 (6 bases). The germline V and J ends were trimmed by 4 bases and 4 bases, with 23 bases remaining between them. Per the germline V gene, CDR1 is SQVTM and CDR2 is ANQGSEA. The CDR3 spans 17 residues. CDR3 DNA sequence: TGCAGCGTTGTGGGGGCCCTTGGGCGGAGCTCTTACAATGAGCAGTTCTTC. It codes for CSVVGALGRSSYNEQFF.

A few counts support this clonotype. V usage is TRBV7-9 and J usage is TRBJ1-6, with D possibly being TRBD1 (5 bases). Germline CDR1 SEHNR, CDR2 FQNEAQ (reference sequence). Trimming pared 1 base from V and 8 bases from J, leaving 6 bases between. The CDR3 is 13 residues long. The CDR3 is CASSLEGDSPLHF. The CDR3 DNA reads as TGTGCCAGCAGCTTAGAAGGGGATTCACCCCTCCACTTT.

V is TRBV5-4 and J is TRBJ1-6; 7 nucleotides line up with TRBD1. The CDR3 consists of 14 residues. V shed 2 bases and J 10 bases; nucleotides not matched to a gene: 6. Germline V gene sequence: CDR1 SGHNT, CDR2 YYREEE (reference sequence). The CDR3 DNA follows: TGTGCCAGCAGCTTCACAGGGGCCCAATCACCCCTCCACTTT. The encoded protein is CASSFTGAQSPLHF.

This clonotype was detected many times. The chain carries TRBV11-1 and TRBJ2-5; 7 bases align to TRBD1. Germline CDR1 is SGHAT and CDR2 is FQDESV (reference sequence). Germline trimming cut 6 bases from V and 4 bases from J; bases unmatched to any gene: 8. The CDR3 loop spans 14 amino acids. The CDR3 region has the DNA TGTGCCAGCAGGTACAGGGGCCCGGGAGAGACCCAGTACTTC. Protein sequence: CASRYRGPGETQYF.

This clonotype was seen a handful of times. This chain connects TRBV20-1 to TRBJ1-1; no clear D gene. Germline loops: CDR1 DFQATT, CDR2 SNEGSKA (reference sequence). The CDR3 is 13 residues long. The CDR3 region is CRYLRGLNTEAFF. The CDR3 DNA is TGCAGGTACCTGCGGGGATTAAACACTGAAGCTTTCTTT.

The genes are TRBV29-1 and TRBJ2-1; TRBD2 aligns across 10 bases. After removal of 8 bases from V and 4 bases from J, the junction contained 5 bases not matched to a gene. CDR3 length: 13 residues. Looked up from germline, CDR1 is SQVTM and CDR2 is ANQGSEA. The CDR3 DNA is TGCAGCTTGTTAGCGGGGGGTTACAATGAGCAGTTCTTC. It specifies CSLLAGGYNEQFF.

The V gene is TRBV4-1, the J gene TRBJ1-1; perhaps TRBD1 as D (5 bases). Germline assignment: CDR1 MGHRA and CDR2 YSYEKL. The CDR3 contains 17 residues. V lost 1 base and J 0 bases, leaving 15 bases between the germline ends. CDR3 sequence reads: CASSQGWAGLMNTEAFF. CDR3 DNA: TGCGCCAGCAGCCAAGGGTGGGCAGGGCTAATGAACACTGAAGCTTTCTTT.

The chain carries TRBV7-3 and TRBJ1-1; D possibly corresponds to TRBD1 (6 bases). CDR3 length: 15 amino acids. Trimming took off 5 bases at V and 1 base at J, with 14 bases between the two ends. Germline CDR1 and CDR2: SGHTA and FQGTGA. CDR3 loop: CASSLDRTPNTEAFF. The CDR3 nucleotides are TGTGCCAGCAGCCTCGACAGGACCCCGAACACTGAAGCTTTCTTT.

This clonotype occurred a few times. The rearrangement uses TRBV19 and TRBJ2-2; D is perhaps TRBD1 (6 bases). CDR1 LNHDA and CDR2 SQIVND come from the germline V gene (reference sequence). This CDR3 has 15 amino acids. Trimming took off 8 bases at V and 0 bases at J, with 13 bases between the two ends. The CDR3 region is CASWAGESNTGELFF. The CDR3 bases are TGTGCCAGTTGGGCAGGGGAGTCGAACACCGGGGAGCTGTTTTTT.

CDR3 region: CASSELADTQYF. CDR3 sequence (DNA): TGTGCCAGCAGTGAATTAGCAGATACGCAGTATTTT. This chain joins TRBV6-1 and TRBJ2-3; D is unclear. The germline V and J ends were trimmed by 2 bases and 4 bases, with 4 bases remaining between them. Germline values: CDR1 MNHNS, CDR2 SASEGT. CDR3 length equals 12 residues.

Only a few counts were recorded for this clonotype. This chain uses TRBV2 with TRBJ2-3; 9 bases line up with TRBD2. This CDR3 region has 15 residues. Germline V gives CDR1 SNHLY, CDR2 FYNNEI. The V gene end was trimmed by 9 bases and the J gene end by 4 bases; junction bases not matched to a gene: 11. The CDR3 nucleotides read TGTGCCAGTGTACCGGGCGGGGGGGCTGCAGATACGCAGTATTTT. Translating it yields CASVPGGGAADTQYF.

Many counts were recorded for this clonotype. The V call is TRBV7-2, the J call TRBJ2-7; 11 bases agree with TRBD2. This CDR3 is 16 amino acids long. The trim removed 1 base at V and 4 bases at J, leaving 6 bases unmatched. Looked up from germline, CDR1 is SGHTA and CDR2 is FQGNSA. CDR3 sequence: CASSLEASGGRYEQYF. The CDR3 DNA reads TGTGCCAGCAGCTTAGAGGCTAGCGGGGGGAGGTACGAGCAGTACTTC.

This clonotype was observed a few times. The chain combines TRBV7-9 with TRBJ2-3; D gene unclear. Trimming took off 3 bases at V and 2 bases at J, with 18 bases between the two ends. Germline V gene lookup returns CDR1 SEHNR and CDR2 FQNEAQ (reference sequence). The CDR3 length is 17 residues. The CDR3 is CASSFSMSVTSTDTQYF. The CDR3 nucleotides are TGTGCCAGCAGCTTCTCCATGAGCGTAACGTCCACAGATACGCAGTATTTT.

In its sample, this clonotype was seen a few times. The V and J genes are TRBV6-5 and TRBJ1-2; tentative D call: TRBD1 (5 bases). The CDR3 sequence is 15 residues long. CDR1 and CDR2 (germline): MNHEY, SVGAGI. V was pared by 6 bases and J by 1 base, with 15 bases between. In DNA, the CDR3 is TGTGCCAGCAGCTACGGAGGGACGGATAACTATGGCTACACCTTC. Protein sequence: CASSYGGTDNYGYTF.

This clonotype turned up a few times. The chain employs TRBV28 and TRBJ1-5; D is ambiguous. CDR1 and CDR2 (germline): MDHEN, SYDVKM. V was clipped by 2 bases and J by 0 bases, with 8 bases between them. This CDR3 has 15 amino acids. CDR3 in DNA: TGTGCCAGCAGTTTAATCAGTTATAGCAATCAGCCCCAGCATTTT. It is translated as CASSLISYSNQPQHF. Supplemented by reference TRBV28 and TRBJ1-5, the full variable domain reads DVKVTQSSRYLVKRTGEKVFLECVQDMDHENMFWYRQDPGLGLRLIYFSYDVKMKEKGDIPEGYSVSREKKERFSLILESASTNQTSMYLCASSLISYSNQPQHFGDGTRLSIL.

The chain combines TRBV14 with TRBJ1-2; 9 bases line up with TRBD1. CDR1 and CDR2 from the germline V gene are SGHDN and FVKESK. The CDR3 length is 15 residues. V lost 3 bases and J lost 2; bases outside the gene matches: 4. CDR3 nucleotides: TGTGCCAGCAGCCACACAGGGGGCAGGAACTATGGCTACACCTTC. This sequence encodes CASSHTGGRNYGYTF.

The V gene is TRBV28, the J gene TRBJ2-7; tentatively, D is TRBD1 or TRBD2 (5 bases each). Per the germline V gene, CDR1 is MDHEN and CDR2 is SYDVKM. This CDR3 contains 15 residues. Trimming took 6 bases from V and 0 from J, leaving 15 bases between them. The CDR3 region has the DNA TGTGCCAGCAGCCTGTCCCCCGGGACCTCCTACGAGCAGTACTTC. Translation gives CASSLSPGTSYEQYF.

The rearrangement uses TRBV2 and TRBJ2-3, with 14 bases identical to TRBD2. This CDR3 has 15 residues. The germline CDR1 and CDR2 sequences are SNHLY and FYNNEI. With V trimmed by 6 bases and J by 8 bases, 7 bases remained unmatched. This CDR3 is CASRTPGTSGGTQYF. The CDR3 nucleotides are TGTGCCAGCAGAACGCCCGGGACTAGCGGGGGTACGCAGTATTTT.

The chain uses TRBV7-9 and TRBJ1-2, with D unclear. The V gene's germline CDR1 is SEHNR and CDR2 FQNEAQ (reference sequence). V was trimmed by 1 base and J by 11 bases, leaving 17 bases between them. The CDR3 contains 14 residues. CDR3 region: CASSLGFGGVFYTF. Written as DNA, the CDR3 is TGTGCCAGCAGCTTAGGGTTTGGCGGAGTTTTTTACACCTTC.

This sequence joins TRBV19 and TRBJ1-1; possible D gene TRBD1, 6 bases. The CDR3 loop spans 16 amino acids. Germline V CDR1 and CDR2: LNHDA, SQIVND (reference sequence). V was trimmed by 7 bases and J by 5 bases, leaving 23 bases between them. The CDR3 DNA reads as TGTGCCAGTACCAACCACCCGGGGGGCGAAAGGACTGAAGCTTTCTTT. Its translation is CASTNHPGGERTEAFF.

The table lists this clonotype with a few counts. The chain carries TRBV28 and TRBJ2-3, with D possibly matching TRBD1 (6 bases). The V and J ends lost 6 bases and 3 bases respectively, with 10 bases between them. The CDR3 contains 13 residues. The germline V gene encodes CDR1 MDHEN and CDR2 SYDVKM. The CDR3 nucleotides are TGTGCCAGCAGCTACAGGGATACAGATACGCAGTATTTT. It yields the protein CASSYRDTDTQYF.

This clonotype showed up many times. The genes are TRBV9 and TRBJ1-2; 7 bases map to TRBD1. The ends lost 3 bases at V and 3 bases at J; junction bases unmatched: 5. Per the germline V gene, CDR1 is SGDLS and CDR2 is YYNGEE. The length of the CDR3 is 14 residues. CDR3 in amino acids: CASSAGTDDYGYTF. The CDR3 region has the DNA TGTGCCAGCAGCGCGGGGACAGATGACTATGGCTACACCTTC.

This clonotype was seen a handful of times. The V gene is TRBV3-1, the J gene TRBJ2-2; 8 nucleotides line up with TRBD2. The V gene end was trimmed by 2 bases and the J gene end by 0 bases; junction bases not matched to a gene: 5. This CDR3 contains 17 residues. The germline V gene encodes CDR1 LGHDT and CDR2 YNNKEL (reference sequence). The CDR3 coding sequence is TGTGCCAGCAGCCAACGGACAGCGGGGGCGAACACCGGGGAGCTGTTTTTT. This translates into CASSQRTAGANTGELFF. The full variable domain, with the rest looked up from reference TRBV3-1 and TRBJ2-2, is DTAVSQTPKYLVTQMGNDKSIKCEQNLGHDTMYWYKQDSKKFLKIMFSYNNKELIINETVPNRFSPKSPDKAHLNLHINSLELGDSAVYFCASSQRTAGANTGELFFGEGSRLTVL.

This clonotype has more than one count but fewer than ten. The chain joins TRBV12-5 to TRBJ2-5; no clear D gene. Germline-derived CDR1 and CDR2 are LGHNT and FRNRAP. Between the trimmed V and J ends, which lost 1 base and 4 bases, there was a span of 1 base. The CDR3 has 11 amino acids. For the CDR3, the DNA is TGTGCTAGTGGTTTGGGAGAGACCCAGTACTTC. Translation: CASGLGETQYF. Drawing the rest from reference TRBV12-5 and TRBJ2-5, the complete variable domain is DARVTQTPRHKVTEMGQEVTMRCQPILGHNTVFWYRQTMMQGLELLAYFRNRAPLDDSGMPKDRFSAEMPDATLATLKIQPSEPRDSAVYFCASGLGETQYFGPGTRLLVL.

The chain joins TRBV18 to TRBJ2-5, with 9 positions matching TRBD1. Germline V gene sequence: CDR1 KGHSH, CDR2 LQKENI. V lost 3 bases to trimming and J lost 1 base; unmatched junction nucleotides: 6. The CDR3 loop spans 16 amino acids. This chain's CDR3 is CASSPRQGVFQETQYF. The CDR3 bases are TGTGCCAGCTCACCCCGACAGGGGGTCTTCCAAGAGACCCAGTACTTC.

The genes are TRBV20-1 and TRBJ2-1; maybe TRBD2 (6 bases). Germline CDR1 is DFQATT and CDR2 is SNEGSKA (reference sequence). The CDR3 loop spans 14 amino acids. With 5 bases removed from V and 6 bases from J, the gap between germline ends came to 17 bases. CDR3 coding DNA: TGCAGTGCTGTGACGGACGGAGGGGCCAATGAGCAGTTCTTC. Translation gives CSAVTDGGANEQFF.

The chain carries TRBV21-1 and TRBJ1-6. TRBV21-1 is annotated as a pseudogene. The CDR3 extends over 14 amino acids. For the CDR3, the DNA is TGTGCCAGCAGCAGGAGGGGTAATAATTCACCCCTCCACTTT. Translating gives CASSRRGNNSPLHF.